The TCR beta chain under discussion was sequenced for a study of blood T cell repertoires in COVID-19. J lost 6 bases, V lost 5 bases, and 9 bases had no gene match. There are 16 residues in the CDR3. Germline V gene sequence: CDR1 SEHNR, CDR2 FQNEAQ (reference sequence). Assay: immunoSEQ multiplex PCR; the TCRdb copy retains only in-frame clones and omits some. The sample has roughly 140,000 clones, approximately 82% seen once. This TCR derives from a woman aged 50 to 65 in a cohort sampled during active or convalescent COVID-19. Sequences were obtained from peripheral blood. The rearrangement joins TRBV7-9 to TRBJ1-5, with 11 bases aligning to TRBD1. The CDR3 sequence: CASSEHRDRGGQPQHF. The CDR3 DNA follows: TGTGCCAGCAGCGAACACCGGGACAGGGGGGGTCAGCCCCAGCATTTT.